This note documents a single T cell receptor (beta chain) sequence. Its specificity is not known. The record originates from a study of CD8+CD57+ T cells in acquired aplastic anemia. This CDR3 has 15 residues. Germline assignment: CDR1 SGDLS and CDR2 YYNGEE. Trimming at V came to 4 bases and at J to 7 bases, leaving 9 bases not matched to a gene. The patients chosen for sequencing had shown expansion of CD8+CD57+ cells (detected by flow cytometry). Among the patients, all had severe acquired aplastic anemia. Patients were therapy-naive when their blood was sampled. It was genomic DNA that served as the template for profiling TCR beta VDJ and CDR3. TCRdb reprocessed the reads via MiXCR and lists one record per CDR3 protein. This table holds around 250,000 distinct CDR3 sequences, approximately 82% found once. Overall study findings and caveats: Patients and controls were found to share more than 25 CD8+ CDR3 sequences.

This clonotype was sampled from a human donor with aplastic anemia. The genes are TRBV9 and TRBJ1-4; 8 bases align to TRBD1. The material sequenced was sorted CD4+, CD8+, or CD8+CD57+ T cells (not recorded which) from PBMCs. The CDR3 region has the DNA TGTGCCAGCAGCTTAGGGGCAGGGGGCTTTGAAAAACTGTTTTTT. Its protein product is CASSLGAGGFEKLFF.